These T cell receptor beta chains were read from a single sample in a study of blood T cell repertoires in COVID-19. The protocol was immunoSEQ multiplex PCR, while the TCRdb copy is restricted to in-frame clones and leaves out a portion. The data contain about 190,000 clones, about three quarters of them singletons. The sample comprised peripheral blood. The receptors shown here come from a woman of 80 years or more with active or convalescent COVID-19. CDR3s include the opening cysteine and the closing phenylalanine or tryptophan. The D gene is left open where the match is weak. Size is stated for part of the rows, as once, few or many counts, or as a class when the clone is expanded.

size,V,J,D,DNA,CDR3
-,TRBV5-6,TRBJ1-1,-,TGTGCCAGCAGCTTGGGCAGGGGCACTGAAGCTTTCTTT,CASSLGRGTEAFF
once,TRBV10-3,TRBJ2-6,TRBD2,TGTGCCATCAGCGCCACGCTCGGACTAGCGACTCTCTCTGGGGCCAACGTCCTGACTTTC,CAISATLGLATLSGANVLTF
few,TRBV2,TRBJ1-5,-,TGTGCCAGCAGTGAATTCCCCGATCAGCCCCAGCATTTT,CASSEFPDQPQHF
-,TRBV6-4,TRBJ1-1,TRBD1,TGTGCCAGCAGCTCGGGACAGGGAATGGACACTGAAGCTTTCTTT,CASSSGQGMDTEAFF
few,TRBV7-9,TRBJ2-3,TRBD2,TGTGCCAGCAGGGCTAGCGGGGGGGCGTTATGGACAGATACGCAGTATTTT,CASRASGGALWTDTQYF
few,TRBV7-9,TRBJ2-7,-,TGTGCCAGCAGCTCCCCGCCGCCACAGGACTACGAGCAGTACTTC,CASSSPPPQDYEQYF
-,TRBV4-2,TRBJ1-3,-,TGTGCCAGCAGCCCCCTAGTCAGGGGCGCACTAGGAAACACCATATATTTT,CASSPLVRGALGNTIYF
-,TRBV19,TRBJ1-2,-,TGTGCCAGTAGCACCAGGGTGCCAGGGGCCCTCCATGGCTACACCTTC,CASSTRVPGALHGYTF
-,TRBV19,TRBJ1-2,-,TGTGCCAGTAGCGAAACCCCGGGAACGGGCTACGGCTACACCTTC,CASSETPGTGYGYTF
-,TRBV4-2,TRBJ2-3,TRBD2,TGTGCCAGCAGCCAAGATCCGGGGGGAATGGATACGCAGTATTTT,CASSQDPGGMDTQYF
-,TRBV10-3,TRBJ1-2,-,TGTGCCATCAGTGACCGTCCGGGAAACTATGGCTACACCTTC,CAISDRPGNYGYTF
once,TRBV4-2,TRBJ1-1,-,TGTGCCAGCAGCCAAGTGTCAGGGGTTAAGGACACTGAAGCTTTCTTT,CASSQVSGVKDTEAFF
-,TRBV13,TRBJ2-3,TRBD2,TGTGCCAGCAGCTTCACTAGCGGGGGGGCCCTAATCGTCGCAGATACGCAGTATTTT,CASSFTSGGALIVADTQYF
-,TRBV5-4,TRBJ2-2,-,TGTGCCAGCAGCTTCGAGGTCGACACCGGGGAGCTGTTTTTT,CASSFEVDTGELFF
-,TRBV12-1,TRBJ1-4,-,TGTGCCAGCAGCCCATCCGGACAGTATAATGAAAAACTGTTTTTT,CASSPSGQYNEKLFF
-,TRBV24-1,TRBJ2-7,-,TGTGCCACCAGTGCCGGAGGCTACTACGAGCAGTACTTC,CATSAGGYYEQYF
-,TRBV6-5,TRBJ2-1,-,TGTGCCAGCGCGGCCAGAGGGTCCTACAATGAGCAGTTCTTC,CASAARGSYNEQFF
-,TRBV7-2,TRBJ1-1,-,TGTGCCAGCAGCTTAGCGTCGGGGGTCCGGACTGAAGCTTTCTTT,CASSLASGVRTEAFF
-,TRBV7-7,TRBJ2-7,TRBD2,TGTGCCAGCAGCCCCGTCGCGGGGGGTGCGTACGAGCAGTACTTC,CASSPVAGGAYEQYF
few,TRBV7-2,TRBJ1-1,TRBD1,TGTGCCAGCAGAGACACAGGGGGGAGGACTGAAGCTTTCTTT,CASRDTGGRTEAFF
few,TRBV18,TRBJ2-2,-,TGTGCCAGCTCAACGGACGTCAGGGCAACCGGGGAGCTGTTTTTT,CASSTDVRATGELFF
-,TRBV12-3/TRBV12-4,TRBJ2-7,-,TGTGCCAGCAGTTTAGGGGCATCCTACGAGCAGTACTTC,CASSLGASYEQYF
-,TRBV18,TRBJ1-6,TRBD1,TGTGCCAGCTCACGGGACAGGTTACATAATTCACCCCTCCACTTT,CASSRDRLHNSPLHF